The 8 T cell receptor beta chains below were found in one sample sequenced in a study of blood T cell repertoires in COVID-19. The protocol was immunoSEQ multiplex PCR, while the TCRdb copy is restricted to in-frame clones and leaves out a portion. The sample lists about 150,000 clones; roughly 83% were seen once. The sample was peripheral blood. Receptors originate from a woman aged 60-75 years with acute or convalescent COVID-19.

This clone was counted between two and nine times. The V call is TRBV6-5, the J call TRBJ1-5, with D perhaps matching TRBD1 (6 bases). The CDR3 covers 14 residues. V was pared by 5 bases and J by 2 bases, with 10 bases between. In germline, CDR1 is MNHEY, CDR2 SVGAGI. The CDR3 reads CASSPRGGNQPQHF. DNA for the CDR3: TGTGCCAGCAGTCCCAGGGGTGGCAATCAGCCCCAGCATTTT.

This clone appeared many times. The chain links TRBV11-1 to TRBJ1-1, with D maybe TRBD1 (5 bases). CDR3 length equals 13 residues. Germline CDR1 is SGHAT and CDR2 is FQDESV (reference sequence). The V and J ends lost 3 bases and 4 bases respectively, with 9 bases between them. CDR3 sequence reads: CASSLAGVTEAFF. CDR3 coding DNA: TGTGCCAGCAGCTTGGCGGGGGTCACTGAAGCTTTCTTT. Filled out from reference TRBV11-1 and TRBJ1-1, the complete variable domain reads EAEVAQSPRYKITEKSQAVAFWCDPISGHATLYWYRQILGQGPELLVQFQDESVVDDSQLPKDRFSAERLKGVDSTLKIQPAELGDSAMYLCASSLAGVTEAFFGQGTRLTVV.

The CDR3 sequence is CASSDGVVSNQPQHF. CDR3 nucleotide sequence: TGCGCCAGCAGCGACGGGGTGGTCAGCAATCAGCCCCAGCATTTT. The chain links TRBV5-1 to TRBJ1-5; D not resolved. The length of the CDR3 is 15 residues. CDR1 and CDR2 from the germline V gene are SGHRS and YFSETQ. V gave up 4 bases and J gave up 1 base, with 12 bases separating them. The full variable domain, completed using reference TRBV5-1 and TRBJ1-5, is KAGVTQTPRYLIKTRGQQVTLSCSPISGHRSVSWYQQTPGQGLQFLFEYFSETQRNKGNFPGRFSGRQFSNSRSEMNVSTLELGDSALYLCASSDGVVSNQPQHFGDGTRLSIL.

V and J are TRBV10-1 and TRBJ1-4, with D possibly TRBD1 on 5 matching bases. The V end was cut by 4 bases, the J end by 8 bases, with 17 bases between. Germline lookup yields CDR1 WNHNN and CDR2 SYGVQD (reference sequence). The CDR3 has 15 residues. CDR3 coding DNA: TGCGCCAGCAGTGCTGAACAGGACGATGGGGAAAAACTGTTTTTT. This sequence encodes CASSAEQDDGEKLFF.

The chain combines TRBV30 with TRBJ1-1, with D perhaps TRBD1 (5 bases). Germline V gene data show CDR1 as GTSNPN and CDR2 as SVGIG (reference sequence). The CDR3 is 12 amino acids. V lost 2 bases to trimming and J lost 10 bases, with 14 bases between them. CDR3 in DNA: TGTGCCTGGAGTTGGTGGGGCTGGGGAGCTTTCTTT. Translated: CAWSWWGWGAFF.

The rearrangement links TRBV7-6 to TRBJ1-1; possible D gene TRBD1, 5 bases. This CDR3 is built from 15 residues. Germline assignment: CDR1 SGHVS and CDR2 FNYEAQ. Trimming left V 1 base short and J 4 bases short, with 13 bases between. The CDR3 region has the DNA TGTGCCAGCAGCTTAGAGCAACAGGCCTTCACTGAAGCTTTCTTT. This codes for CASSLEQQAFTEAFF.

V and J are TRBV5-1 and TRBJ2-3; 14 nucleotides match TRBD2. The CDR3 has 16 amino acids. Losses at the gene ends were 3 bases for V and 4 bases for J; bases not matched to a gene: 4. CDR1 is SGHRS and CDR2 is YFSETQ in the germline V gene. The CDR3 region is CASSSRLAGGADTQYF. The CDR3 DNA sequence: TGCGCCAGCAGCTCCAGACTAGCGGGGGGGGCAGATACGCAGTATTTT.

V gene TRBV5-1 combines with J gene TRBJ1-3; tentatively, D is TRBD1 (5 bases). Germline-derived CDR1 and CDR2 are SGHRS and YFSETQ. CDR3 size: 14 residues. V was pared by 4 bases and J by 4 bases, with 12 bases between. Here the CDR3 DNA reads TGCGCCAGCAGCATTGGGACTTCCGGAAACACCATATATTTT. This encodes CASSIGTSGNTIYF.